The 5 T cell receptor beta chains given below trace back to one sample, sequenced in a study of cytomegalovirus exposure and HLA in healthy donors. The PCR was carried out with 60 Vbeta primers and 13 Jbeta primers. The protocol was immunoSEQ multiplex PCR, while the TCRdb copy is restricted to in-frame clones and leaves out a portion. The data show 140,000 to 150,000 clones, roughly 70% seen once. What was sequenced was PBMCs. These receptor sequences come from a man aged 25 to 45 in good health and CMV-seronegative.

The rearrangement joins TRBV28 to TRBJ1-2, with D possibly being TRBD1 (5 bases). This CDR3 is built from 12 residues. Germline values: CDR1 MDHEN, CDR2 SYDVKM. Trimming removed 6 bases at V and 4 bases at J, with 9 bases between. CDR3 sequence (DNA): TGTGCCAGCAGATACAGGAGCTATGGCTACACCTTC. It specifies CASRYRSYGYTF.

The chain employs TRBV5-1 and TRBJ2-3, with no clear D. Germline V lookup: CDR1 SGHRS, CDR2 YFSETQ. The CDR3 sequence is 14 residues long. V lost 1 base, J lost 4 bases, and 10 bases lay in between. For the CDR3, the DNA is TGCGCCAGCAGCTTGCCCAGAAATCCAGATACGCAGTATTTT. Amino acid sequence: CASSLPRNPDTQYF.

The chain recombines TRBV19 with TRBJ2-3, with D possibly TRBD1 on 6 matching bases. CDR1 LNHDA and CDR2 SQIVND come from the germline V gene (reference sequence). Trimming removed 5 bases at V and 1 base at J, with 10 bases between. The CDR3 runs 14 residues. The CDR3 region is CASSGGDRTDTQYF. The CDR3, as DNA: TGTGCCAGTAGTGGGGGCGATCGCACAGATACGCAGTATTTT.

The rearrangement joins TRBV19 to TRBJ1-2, with 7 bases identical to TRBD1. The germline V gene has CDR1 LNHDA and CDR2 SQIVND (reference sequence). The CDR3 extends over 14 amino acids. J lost 4 bases, V lost 3 bases, and 5 bases had no gene match. The CDR3 bases are TGTGCCAGTAGTATGAGGGACAGCCTCTATGGCTACACCTTC. Its translation: CASSMRDSLYGYTF. Full variable domain (rest looked up from reference TRBV19 and TRBJ1-2): DGGITQSPKYLFRKEGQNVTLSCEQNLNHDAMYWYRQDPGQGLRLIYYSQIVNDFQKGDIAEGYSVSREKKESFPLTVTSAQKNPTAFYLCASSMRDSLYGYTFGSGTRLTVV.

The V gene is TRBV5-1, the J gene TRBJ2-7, with 10 bases identical to TRBD1. Germline V gene data show CDR1 as SGHRS and CDR2 as YFSETQ. The length of the CDR3 is 18 residues. V lost 4 bases, J lost 3 bases, and 16 bases stayed unmatched. CDR3 sequence reads: CASSPGPGTGAVLYEQYF. The CDR3 bases are TGCGCCAGCAGCCCAGGTCCCGGGACAGGGGCCGTCCTCTACGAGCAGTACTTC.